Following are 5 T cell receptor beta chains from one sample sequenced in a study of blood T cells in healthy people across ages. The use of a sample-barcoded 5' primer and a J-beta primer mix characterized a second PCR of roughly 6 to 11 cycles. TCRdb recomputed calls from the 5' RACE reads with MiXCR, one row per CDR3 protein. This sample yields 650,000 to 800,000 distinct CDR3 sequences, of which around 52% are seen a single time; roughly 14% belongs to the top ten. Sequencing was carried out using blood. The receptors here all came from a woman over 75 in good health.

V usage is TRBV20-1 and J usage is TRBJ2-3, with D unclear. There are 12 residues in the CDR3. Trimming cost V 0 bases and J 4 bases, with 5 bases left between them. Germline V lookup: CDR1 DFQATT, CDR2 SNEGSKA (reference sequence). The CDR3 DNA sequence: TGCAGTGCTAGAGAGGAATCAGATACGCAGTATTTT. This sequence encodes CSAREESDTQYF.

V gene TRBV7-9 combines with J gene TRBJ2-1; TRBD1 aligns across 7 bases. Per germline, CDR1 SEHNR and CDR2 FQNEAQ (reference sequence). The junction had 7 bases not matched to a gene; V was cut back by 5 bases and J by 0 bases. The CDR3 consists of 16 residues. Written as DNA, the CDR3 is TGTGCCAGCAGCGCCCAACAGGGGAGCTCCTACAATGAGCAGTTCTTC. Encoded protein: CASSAQQGSSYNEQFF.

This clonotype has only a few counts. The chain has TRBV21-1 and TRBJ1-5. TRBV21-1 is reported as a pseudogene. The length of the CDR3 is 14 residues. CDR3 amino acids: CASRLRASNQPQHF. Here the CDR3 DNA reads TGTGCCAGCAGGTTGCGGGCAAGCAATCAGCCCCAGCATTTT.

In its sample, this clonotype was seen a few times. The CDR3 here is CASSYTGDGWEAFF. Written as DNA, the CDR3 is TGTGCCAGCAGTTACACAGGGGATGGTTGGGAGGCTTTCTTT. The rearrangement links TRBV12-3 or TRBV12-4 to TRBJ1-1; TRBD1 aligns across 7 bases. After removal of 4 bases from V and 11 bases from J, the junction contained 13 bases not matched to a gene. The CDR3 sequence is 14 residues long.

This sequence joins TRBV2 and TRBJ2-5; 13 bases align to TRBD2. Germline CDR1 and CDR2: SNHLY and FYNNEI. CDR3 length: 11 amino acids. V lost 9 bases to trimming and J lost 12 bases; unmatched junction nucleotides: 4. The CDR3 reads CASGLAGDKYF. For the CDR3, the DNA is TGTGCCAGTGGACTAGCGGGAGACAAGTACTTC.